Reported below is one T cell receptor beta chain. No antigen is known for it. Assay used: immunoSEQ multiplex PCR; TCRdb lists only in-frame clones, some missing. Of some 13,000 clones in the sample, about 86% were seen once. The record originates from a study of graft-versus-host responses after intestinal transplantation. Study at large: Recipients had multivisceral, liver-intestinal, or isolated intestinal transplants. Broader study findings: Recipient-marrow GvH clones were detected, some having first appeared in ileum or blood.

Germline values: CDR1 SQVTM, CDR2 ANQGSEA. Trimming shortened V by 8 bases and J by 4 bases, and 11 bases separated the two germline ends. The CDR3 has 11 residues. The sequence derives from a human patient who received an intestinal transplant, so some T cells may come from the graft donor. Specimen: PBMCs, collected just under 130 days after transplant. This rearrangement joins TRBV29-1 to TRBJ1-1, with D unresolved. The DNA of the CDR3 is TGCAGCCTTAAAGTTATCACTGAAGCTTTCTTT. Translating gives CSLKVITEAFF. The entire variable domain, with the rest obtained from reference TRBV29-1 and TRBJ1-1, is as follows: SAVISQKPSRDICQRGTSLTIQCQVDSQVTMMFWYRQQPGQSLTLIATANQGSEATYESGFVIDKFPISRPNLTFSTLTVSNMSPEDSSIYLCSLKVITEAFFGQGTRLTVV.